Listed here is a single T cell receptor beta chain. This sample is drawn from a study of CD8 T cells in Susac syndrome. TEMRA cells were FACS-enriched and CD8+ and CD4+ T cells negatively isolated. Reverse transcription used roughly 0.5 to 1 ug RNA and random hexamers. TCRdb independently ran MiXCR on the immunoSEQ multiplex PCR reads; one entry per CDR3 protein. The sample has 250,000 to 300,000 distinct CDR3 sequences, around nine tenths seen once; the top ten hold approximately 0.18%. Germline CDR1 and CDR2: MDHEN and SYDVKM. V shed 8 bases and J shed 0 bases, with 21 bases lying between them. The CDR3 is made up of 17 amino acids.

The sample was CD8+ T cells from PBMCs. The clonotype originates from a human donor with multiple sclerosis. The rearrangement links TRBV28 to TRBJ2-3, with D possibly TRBD1 on 5 matching bases. CDR3 in DNA: TGTGCCAGCTACTCTTTCCTCAGGGAACCTAGCACAGATACGCAGTATTTT. This encodes CASYSFLREPSTDTQYF.